A selection of T cell receptor beta chains follows, all from one sample in a study of OX40 agonist ivuxolimab in advanced cancers. TCRdb's table, derived via immunoSEQ multiplex PCR, lists solely in-frame clones and lacks some. This repertoire shows tens of thousands of clones, over 75% found once; its top ten account for around 0.29%. Sample: CD4+ or CD8+ T cells sorted from blood, taken in a trial of the OX40 agonist ivuxolimab. These TCRs come from an adult with an advanced solid tumor such as melanoma, head and neck, liver or kidney cancer. CDR3s include the opening cysteine and the closing phenylalanine or tryptophan. A D gene is named only where the DNA matches it firmly. The size field is filled for only some rows; it gives once, few, many or a size class.

size	V	D	J	DNA	CDR3
-	TRBV2	-	TRBJ1-2	TGTGCCAGCAGTAGGACGCCGGGGGGCTATGGCTACACCTTC	CASSRTPGGYGYTF
-	TRBV19	-	TRBJ2-1	TGTGCCAGTAGTATCCCGGGGAGCTCCTACAATGAGCAGTTCTTC	CASSIPGSSYNEQFF
-	TRBV9	-	TRBJ2-4	TGTGCCAGCAGCGTGGAAGGGGGGAACATTCAGTACTTC	CASSVEGGNIQYF
-	TRBV9	TRBD2	TRBJ2-7	TGTGCCAGCAGCGTAGGGGAGGGGCAGACCTACGAGCAGTACTTC	CASSVGEGQTYEQYF
once	TRBV6-1	-	TRBJ2-7	TGTGCCAGCAGTGAGCGAGGGGCGGAGGAGCAGTACTTC	CASSERGAEEQYF
-	TRBV6-1	-	TRBJ2-7	TGTGCCAGCAGTGAAGCTCCGGGACTGGCCTACGAGCAGTACTTC	CASSEAPGLAYEQYF
once	TRBV5-1	TRBD1	TRBJ2-1	TGCGCCAGCAGCTCGACAGGGGGCAATTACAATGAGCAGTTCTTC	CASSSTGGNYNEQFF
-	TRBV19	TRBD1	TRBJ2-1	TGTGCCAGTAGTATGTTGGACAGGGACAATGAGCAGTTCTTC	CASSMLDRDNEQFF
-	TRBV5-1	-	TRBJ1-6	TGCGCCAGCCGTGTAGAATATAATTCACCCCTCCACTTT	CASRVEYNSPLHF
-	TRBV30	-	TRBJ1-3	TGTGCCTGGAGTACGGGACTCCTTTCTGGAAACACCATATATTTT	CAWSTGLLSGNTIYF
few	TRBV9	-	TRBJ2-7	TGTGCCAGCAGCTTAGGACCCAGCTCCTACGAGCAGTACTTC	CASSLGPSSYEQYF
-	TRBV2	-	TRBJ2-3	TGTGCCAGCAGTAGCGACAGACCCTCCACAGATACGCAGTATTTT	CASSSDRPSTDTQYF
few	TRBV14	-	TRBJ1-1	TGTGCCAGCAGCCACACACGGACACTGAACACTGAAGCTTTCTTT	CASSHTRTLNTEAFF
-	TRBV30	TRBD1	TRBJ1-5	TGTGCCTGGTCCGGGACAGTCGGTCCTCAGCCCCAGCATTTT	CAWSGTVGPQPQHF
-	TRBV19	-	TRBJ2-7	TGTGCCAGTAGTCCCGGGCCCACCTACGAGCAGTACTTC	CASSPGPTYEQYF
-	TRBV19	TRBD2	TRBJ2-2	TGTGCCAGTAGTAGGCCCGGCCCGCAAAGCGGGGGGTCGAACACCGGGGAGCTGTTTTTT	CASSRPGPQSGGSNTGELFF
-	TRBV2	-	TRBJ1-1	TGTGCCAGCAGTGGGCGGACGAACACTGAAGCTTTCTTT	CASSGRTNTEAFF
once	TRBV14	-	TRBJ1-5	TGTGCCAGCAGCCAAGGGGGGGCTTTCGGCAATCAGCCCCAGCATTTT	CASSQGGAFGNQPQHF
-	TRBV19	-	TRBJ2-3	TGTGCCAGTAGGGAGACAGGTCCAGATACGCAGTATTTT	CASRETGPDTQYF
once	TRBV10-3	TRBD2	TRBJ2-7	TGTGCCATCAGTGAGTCCTTAGGCGGGGGGGCGTCTTACGAGCAGTACTTC	CAISESLGGGASYEQYF
once	TRBV7-8	TRBD1	TRBJ1-2	TGTGCCAGCAGACAACGCCCCCAGGACAGGACCCTCTATGGCTACACCTTC	CASRQRPQDRTLYGYTF
-	TRBV7-5	-	TRBJ1-5	TGTGTCAGAAGGGTCATCCAGCCCAATCAGCCCCAGCATTTT	CVRRVIQPNQPQHF
-	TRBV6-6	TRBD1	TRBJ2-7	TGTGCCAGCAGCAGTAGACAGGGCGCGACTTCGGGGGAGCAGTACTTC	CASSSRQGATSGEQYF
-	TRBV7-2	-	TRBJ1-2	TGTGCCAGCAGCTTAACCCCCTTAGGCGGTCGATCAAACTATGGCTACACCTTC	CASSLTPLGGRSNYGYTF
-	TRBV10-1	TRBD1	TRBJ2-2	TGCGCCAGCAGGGGAACAGGGGGCTCGGACACCGGGGAGCTGTTTTTT	CASRGTGGSDTGELFF
-	TRBV7-6	TRBD2	TRBJ2-2	TGTGCCAGCAGCTTAGTCGGGGGGGCTAACACCGGGGAGCTGTTTTTT	CASSLVGGANTGELFF
-	TRBV6-6	-	TRBJ1-5	TGTGCCAGCAGTGAGCAGGGGCCCCAGCATTTT	CASSEQGPQHF
-	TRBV5-1	-	TRBJ1-4	TGCGCCAGCAGCTGGGAGGGGGAAAAACTGTTTTTT	CASSWEGEKLFF
-	TRBV5-8	-	TRBJ1-4	TGTGCCAGCCCCGGGGGCCCAGGGCAGGCAACTAATGAAAAACTGTTTTTT	CASPGGPGQATNEKLFF
few	TRBV2	-	TRBJ2-3	TGTGCCAGCAGTGACAGGGCCCAAGGTACGCAGTATTTT	CASSDRAQGTQYF
-	TRBV5-5	-	TRBJ2-7	TGTGCCAGCAGCTTGGTCGGGGGGCTCCCCTACGAGCAGTACTTC	CASSLVGGLPYEQYF
once	TRBV5-4	-	TRBJ2-5	TGTGCCAGCAGCTTGGGGGCTATGGGGAGTGGGGAGACCCAGTACTTC	CASSLGAMGSGETQYF
-	TRBV5-1	-	TRBJ2-5	TGCGCCAGCACCCCCGGACAGAGCTTTCAAGAGACCCAGTACTTC	CASTPGQSFQETQYF
-	TRBV7-6	-	TRBJ1-6	TGTGCCAGCAGCTCTCTCGCGGGGGGCCCTTCACCCCTCCACTTT	CASSSLAGGPSPLHF
-	TRBV30	-	TRBJ2-3	TGTGCCTGGGGAACGGTGGGCGGCACAGATACGCAGTATTTT	CAWGTVGGTDTQYF
-	TRBV7-9	-	TRBJ1-6	TGTGCCAGCCGATTGGGGAGCTCCTATAATTCACCCCTCCACTTT	CASRLGSSYNSPLHF
-	TRBV11-3	TRBD1	TRBJ2-7	TGTGCCAGCAGCTTAGCAGGGGGAGACTACGAGCAGTACTTC	CASSLAGGDYEQYF
-	TRBV28	TRBD2	TRBJ2-3	TGTGCCAGCAGGGGCTCTAGCGGGGGACCAAGCACAGATACGCAGTATTTT	CASRGSSGGPSTDTQYF
few	TRBV27	-	TRBJ1-1	TGTGCCAGCAGTTTCGCTGGAGTGAACACTGAAGCTTTCTTT	CASSFAGVNTEAFF
-	TRBV6-1	TRBD1	TRBJ1-2	TGTGCCAGCACCAGGACAGGGGAGAACTATGGCTACACCTTC	CASTRTGENYGYTF
-	TRBV6-6	-	TRBJ1-2	TGTGCCAGCAGTTACCCAACGACAGGCTACACCTTC	CASSYPTTGYTF
-	TRBV5-4	TRBD2	TRBJ2-1	TGTGCCAGCAGCTCCCCGTGGGGAGCGGGGGGGGTTGAGCAGTTCTTC	CASSSPWGAGGVEQFF
-	TRBV5-4	TRBD1	TRBJ1-2	TGTGCCAGCAGCTTGGGACATAGGACAGGGTTTGGCTACACCTTC	CASSLGHRTGFGYTF